This T cell receptor (beta chain) was recorded in a study of T cells in Graves' hyperthyroidism and ophthalmopathy. Amplified TCR beta CDR3 regions derived from RNA transcripts. The primer set for the first-round RT-PCR of the TCR CDR3 was HTBI. TCRdb itself ran the multiplex PCR reads through MiXCR, one entry per CDR3 protein. The table records 90,000 to 120,000 distinct CDR3 sequences, 15% to 20% of them present only once. The V and J ends lost 2 bases and 13 bases respectively, with 12 bases between them. CDR1 is MNHEY, CDR2 SMNVEV, per germline (reference sequence). CDR3 length: 13 residues. This clonotype appeared many times.

The chain has TRBV27 and TRBJ1-6, with unresolved D. The sequenced sample consisted of blood. This clonotype was sampled from a woman aged 50 to 65 with Graves' hyperthyroidism. CDR3 in DNA: TGTGCCAGCAGTTTAACCCGGGATGCTCCCCTCCACTTT. It is translated as CASSLTRDAPLHF.